This is a list of T cell receptor beta chains from one sample in a study of T cell repertoires in cytomegalovirus infection. A single record per CDR3 protein comes from TCRdb applying MiXCR to the reads. Of roughly 78,000 distinct CDR3 sequences listed, around 37% are singletons. Their specific antigens are unknown. The specimen comprised CD8+ T cells from cultured PBMCs, sampled from culture after CMV antigen stimulation. The receptors stem from a human donor in good health (CMV status not recorded). Some clones in this sample may be carry-over from other donors' samples. The CDR3 runs from the conserved cysteine through the conserved F or W. D genes are given only for firm matches. The size entry is marked missing in some rows and otherwise reads once, few, many or a size class.

J gene: TRBJ2-4
D gene: NA
clone size: NA
V gene: TRBV20-1
CDR3 DNA: TGCAGTGTTAAGTTCGAGGCCAAAAACATTCAGTACTTC
CDR3 protein: CSVKFEAKNIQYF

J gene: TRBJ2-1
D gene: TRBD2
clone size: few
V gene: TRBV7-8
CDR3 DNA: TGTGCCAGCAGCCCTCCGGGACTAGGTCTTGGTGAGCAGTTCTTC
CDR3 protein: CASSPPGLGLGEQFF

J gene: TRBJ2-5
D gene: NA
clone size: few
V gene: TRBV7-9
CDR3 DNA: TGTGCCAGCAGCCGCGCGGGGCAAGAGACCCAGTACTTC
CDR3 protein: CASSRAGQETQYF

J gene: TRBJ2-5
D gene: NA
clone size: NA
V gene: TRBV7-6
CDR3 DNA: TGTGCCAGCAGCTTAGTCCCTCGTTGGCAGGAAGAGACCCAGTACTTC
CDR3 protein: CASSLVPRWQEETQYF

J gene: TRBJ2-7
D gene: NA
clone size: few
V gene: TRBV7-2
CDR3 DNA: TGTGCCAGCAGCTTAAATGGACGATACGAGCAGTACTTC
CDR3 protein: CASSLNGRYEQYF

J gene: TRBJ2-1
D gene: NA
clone size: NA
V gene: TRBV7-9
CDR3 DNA: TGTGCCAGCAGCAAGAGAGGCGGAAATGAGCAGTTCTTC
CDR3 protein: CASSKRGGNEQFF

J gene: TRBJ1-5
D gene: NA
clone size: many
V gene: TRBV20-1
CDR3 DNA: TGCAGTGCTAGAGGCCCCGCCGGAGAGGCCGATAGCAATCAGCCCCAGCATTTT
CDR3 protein: CSARGPAGEADSNQPQHF

J gene: TRBJ1-1
D gene: NA
clone size: few
V gene: TRBV7-6
CDR3 DNA: TGTGCCAGCAGCTTAGTGGTGGGGGGCCACACTGAAGCTTTCTTT
CDR3 protein: CASSLVVGGHTEAFF

J gene: TRBJ2-7
D gene: NA
clone size: NA
V gene: TRBV4-1
CDR3 DNA: TGCGCCAGCAGCCAAGATGGACACCTCTACGAGCAGTACTTC
CDR3 protein: CASSQDGHLYEQYF

J gene: TRBJ2-1
D gene: TRBD2
clone size: NA
V gene: TRBV7-3
CDR3 DNA: TGTGCCAGCAGCCTTAGCGGGGGGGCCTTCGATGAGCAGTTCTTC
CDR3 protein: CASSLSGGAFDEQFF

J gene: TRBJ1-5
D gene: NA
clone size: few
V gene: TRBV7-9
CDR3 DNA: TGTGCCAGCAGCTGGGGAAACTATAGCAATCAGCCCCAGCATTTT
CDR3 protein: CASSWGNYSNQPQHF

J gene: TRBJ2-5
D gene: NA
clone size: once
V gene: TRBV6-6
CDR3 DNA: TGTGCCAGCAGTTATACCCCGGGACCGAGAAGACAAGAGACCCAGTACTTC
CDR3 protein: CASSYTPGPRRQETQYF

J gene: TRBJ2-2
D gene: NA
clone size: NA
V gene: TRBV7-3
CDR3 DNA: TGTGCCAGCAGCGCTGGTCTTCGTGGGGCTCCCGGGGAGCTGTTTTTT
CDR3 protein: CASSAGLRGAPGELFF

J gene: TRBJ2-2
D gene: TRBD1
clone size: NA
V gene: TRBV7-2
CDR3 DNA: TGTGCCAGCAGCTTACCGGGACAGAGTCCGTCCGGGGAGCTGTTTTTT
CDR3 protein: CASSLPGQSPSGELFF

J gene: TRBJ1-2
D gene: NA
clone size: NA
V gene: TRBV27
CDR3 DNA: TGTGCCAGCAGTCCTACTCTAATACGCGGTTCGGGGAAGACGAACTATGGCTACACCTTC
CDR3 protein: CASSPTLIRGSGKTNYGYTF

J gene: TRBJ1-1
D gene: NA
clone size: NA
V gene: TRBV12-3/TRBV12-4
CDR3 DNA: TGTGCCAGCAGTTTCCCGGGACATCTCACTGAAGCTTTCTTT
CDR3 protein: CASSFPGHLTEAFF

J gene: TRBJ2-7
D gene: NA
clone size: NA
V gene: TRBV6-8
CDR3 DNA: TGTGCCAGCAGGAGGACAGCAGCTTACGAGCAGTACTTC
CDR3 protein: CASRRTAAYEQYF

J gene: TRBJ1-2
D gene: NA
clone size: NA
V gene: TRBV7-6
CDR3 DNA: TGTGCCAGCAGCTTCGACAGCTATTTTAACTATGGCTACACCTTC
CDR3 protein: CASSFDSYFNYGYTF

J gene: TRBJ2-2
D gene: TRBD2
clone size: NA
V gene: TRBV12-3/TRBV12-4
CDR3 DNA: TGTGCCAGCAGTTTCGCTGTAGCGGGGGGTCCCACCGGGGAGCTGTTTTTT
CDR3 protein: CASSFAVAGGPTGELFF

J gene: TRBJ2-7
D gene: TRBD1
clone size: once
V gene: TRBV27
CDR3 DNA: TGTGCCAGCAGTGCCGCCGGGACAGGGGTCTACGAGCAGTACTTC
CDR3 protein: CASSAAGTGVYEQYF

J gene: TRBJ1-4
D gene: NA
clone size: few
V gene: TRBV11-2
CDR3 DNA: TGTGCCAGCAGCTCCCAGACGTTTACGGCTAATGAAAAACTGTTTTTT
CDR3 protein: CASSSQTFTANEKLFF

J gene: TRBJ2-3
D gene: TRBD2
clone size: many
V gene: TRBV6-1
CDR3 DNA: TGTGCCAGCAGGAATCTAGCGGGGGGAGCAGATACGCAGTATTTT
CDR3 protein: CASRNLAGGADTQYF

J gene: TRBJ2-1
D gene: TRBD1
clone size: many
V gene: TRBV7-2
CDR3 DNA: TGTGCCAGCAGCTCCCGGGACAGGCCCAATGAGCAGTTCTTC
CDR3 protein: CASSSRDRPNEQFF

J gene: TRBJ2-2
D gene: TRBD1
clone size: few
V gene: TRBV28
CDR3 DNA: TGTGCCAGCAGTCCACGACAGGGTCTCGGGACCGGGGAGCTGTTTTTT
CDR3 protein: CASSPRQGLGTGELFF

J gene: TRBJ2-1
D gene: NA
clone size: few
V gene: TRBV7-9
CDR3 DNA: TGTGCCAGCAGCTTGACCAGTCCTTTTAAAGATGAGCAGTTCTTC
CDR3 protein: CASSLTSPFKDEQFF

J gene: TRBJ2-3
D gene: NA
clone size: NA
V gene: TRBV9
CDR3 DNA: TGTGCCAGCAGCGTCAACAGTGATACGCAGTATTTT
CDR3 protein: CASSVNSDTQYF

J gene: TRBJ2-3
D gene: NA
clone size: few
V gene: TRBV7-2
CDR3 DNA: TGTGCCAGCAGCTTTGGGGGAGCTAGCACAGATACGCAGTATTTT
CDR3 protein: CASSFGGASTDTQYF

J gene: TRBJ2-1
D gene: NA
clone size: NA
V gene: TRBV24-1
CDR3 DNA: TGTGCCACCAGTGATTTATATGAGCAGTTCTTC
CDR3 protein: CATSDLYEQFF

J gene: TRBJ1-1
D gene: NA
clone size: large
V gene: TRBV7-6
CDR3 DNA: TGTGCCAGCAGCTTCTTCGGTGGTGAAGCTTTCTTT
CDR3 protein: CASSFFGGEAFF

J gene: TRBJ2-5
D gene: NA
clone size: few
V gene: TRBV7-8
CDR3 DNA: TGTGCCAGCAGCTTAGAGCAGGGAGATGGAGAGACCCAGTACTTC
CDR3 protein: CASSLEQGDGETQYF

J gene: TRBJ1-2
D gene: TRBD1
clone size: NA
V gene: TRBV9
CDR3 DNA: TGTGCCAGCAGCGGAGGGGGCGCCTGGGGCTACACCTTC
CDR3 protein: CASSGGGAWGYTF

J gene: TRBJ2-7
D gene: TRBD2
clone size: NA
V gene: TRBV12-3/TRBV12-4
CDR3 DNA: TGTGCCAGCAGTTGGGGGGGTCCCTCCTACGAGCAGTACTTC
CDR3 protein: CASSWGGPSYEQYF

J gene: TRBJ2-3
D gene: NA
clone size: few
V gene: TRBV19
CDR3 DNA: TGTGCCAGTACTCGGACATCCACAGATACGCAGTATTTT
CDR3 protein: CASTRTSTDTQYF

J gene: TRBJ2-2
D gene: TRBD1
clone size: NA
V gene: TRBV15
CDR3 DNA: TGTGCCACCAGCAGGGACAGGGGCTACACCGGGGAGCTGTTTTTT
CDR3 protein: CATSRDRGYTGELFF

J gene: TRBJ2-3
D gene: NA
clone size: NA
V gene: TRBV5-6
CDR3 DNA: TGTGCCAGCAGCGCCTCTTTGGGGGGCACAGATACGCAGTATTTT
CDR3 protein: CASSASLGGTDTQYF

J gene: TRBJ2-5
D gene: TRBD2
clone size: once
V gene: TRBV11-2
CDR3 DNA: TGTGCCAGCAGCTTCGCGGGGGAGTCGCAAGAGACCCAGTACTTC
CDR3 protein: CASSFAGESQETQYF

J gene: TRBJ2-1
D gene: NA
clone size: NA
V gene: TRBV6-5
CDR3 DNA: TGTGCCAGCAGCCCTGGGGCGCAGCCCGCTCCCCTTGAGCAGTTCTTC
CDR3 protein: CASSPGAQPAPLEQFF

J gene: TRBJ2-2
D gene: NA
clone size: few
V gene: TRBV7-8
CDR3 DNA: TGTGCCAGCAGCTCGCACCTCACAGGGTTTAACACCGGGGAGCTGTTTTTT
CDR3 protein: CASSSHLTGFNTGELFF

J gene: TRBJ1-4
D gene: NA
clone size: few
V gene: TRBV4-1
CDR3 DNA: TGCGCCAGCAGCCAAGAGGAAAGGACCTCCGAGGGAAAACTGTTTTTT
CDR3 protein: CASSQEERTSEGKLFF

J gene: TRBJ2-7
D gene: NA
clone size: few
V gene: TRBV7-6
CDR3 DNA: TGTGCCAGCAGCATCGGGGACGGTACGGGGGAGCAGTACTTC
CDR3 protein: CASSIGDGTGEQYF

J gene: TRBJ1-3
D gene: NA
clone size: NA
V gene: TRBV7-9
CDR3 DNA: TGTGCCAGCAGCTTAAAGGGGACTGCGAGGGCTAGCTCTGGAAACACCATATATTTT
CDR3 protein: CASSLKGTARASSGNTIYF

J gene: TRBJ1-1
D gene: NA
clone size: NA
V gene: TRBV7-3
CDR3 DNA: TGTGCCAGCAGCCCCGGCCAGCTTGAAGCTTTCTTT
CDR3 protein: CASSPGQLEAFF

J gene: TRBJ2-7
D gene: NA
clone size: NA
V gene: TRBV7-2
CDR3 DNA: TGTGCCAGCAGCACCGTCGCGGGGTACGAGCAGTACTTC
CDR3 protein: CASSTVAGYEQYF

J gene: TRBJ1-1
D gene: NA
clone size: few
V gene: TRBV7-6
CDR3 DNA: TGTGCCAGCAGCCGGACGGTGAACACTGAAGCTTTCTTT
CDR3 protein: CASSRTVNTEAFF

J gene: TRBJ1-1
D gene: NA
clone size: many
V gene: TRBV5-4
CDR3 DNA: TGTGCCAGCAGCCGTAGCGTGAACACTGAAGCTTTCTTT
CDR3 protein: CASSRSVNTEAFF

J gene: TRBJ2-3
D gene: TRBD2
clone size: NA
V gene: TRBV7-2
CDR3 DNA: TGTGCCAGCAGCTTAGCGGGGGGGGGAGATACGCAGTATTTT
CDR3 protein: CASSLAGGGDTQYF

J gene: TRBJ1-6
D gene: TRBD1
clone size: few
V gene: TRBV7-6
CDR3 DNA: TGTGCCAGCAGCTCCGCCGGGACAGCGAATTCACCCCTCCACTTT
CDR3 protein: CASSSAGTANSPLHF

J gene: TRBJ1-5
D gene: NA
clone size: NA
V gene: TRBV2
CDR3 DNA: TGTGCCAGCAGTGATGCTCGGAGTCGGAATCAGCCCCAGCATTTT
CDR3 protein: CASSDARSRNQPQHF

J gene: TRBJ2-1
D gene: TRBD2
clone size: few
V gene: TRBV7-6
CDR3 DNA: TGTGCCAGCAGCTTGGGACTAACCAATGAGCAGTTCTTC
CDR3 protein: CASSLGLTNEQFF

J gene: TRBJ1-2
D gene: TRBD1
clone size: NA
V gene: TRBV4-1
CDR3 DNA: TGCGCCAGCAGCCAAGAGCCCGGGACAGGTGGTTCGGTCGGCTACACCTTC
CDR3 protein: CASSQEPGTGGSVGYTF

J gene: TRBJ2-1
D gene: NA
clone size: NA
V gene: TRBV6-1
CDR3 DNA: TGTGCCAGCAGTGCGGAGTTATACAATGAGCAGTTCTTC
CDR3 protein: CASSAELYNEQFF

J gene: TRBJ2-1
D gene: TRBD2
clone size: NA
V gene: TRBV6-6
CDR3 DNA: TGTGCCAGCAGTTTCCTAGCGGAAAATGAGCAGTTCTTC
CDR3 protein: CASSFLAENEQFF

J gene: TRBJ2-5
D gene: TRBD1
clone size: many
V gene: TRBV7-2
CDR3 DNA: TGTGCCAGCAGAATGACCCCGGGACAGGGGTTGGAGACCCAGTACTTC
CDR3 protein: CASRMTPGQGLETQYF

J gene: TRBJ1-2
D gene: NA
clone size: NA
V gene: TRBV28
CDR3 DNA: TGTGCCAGCAGTTTGACGTACGGCTATGGCTACACCTTC
CDR3 protein: CASSLTYGYGYTF

J gene: TRBJ1-6
D gene: TRBD1
clone size: many
V gene: TRBV7-6
CDR3 DNA: TGTGCCAGCAGCAGCGGGACAGGGTATAATTCACCCCTCCACTTT
CDR3 protein: CASSSGTGYNSPLHF